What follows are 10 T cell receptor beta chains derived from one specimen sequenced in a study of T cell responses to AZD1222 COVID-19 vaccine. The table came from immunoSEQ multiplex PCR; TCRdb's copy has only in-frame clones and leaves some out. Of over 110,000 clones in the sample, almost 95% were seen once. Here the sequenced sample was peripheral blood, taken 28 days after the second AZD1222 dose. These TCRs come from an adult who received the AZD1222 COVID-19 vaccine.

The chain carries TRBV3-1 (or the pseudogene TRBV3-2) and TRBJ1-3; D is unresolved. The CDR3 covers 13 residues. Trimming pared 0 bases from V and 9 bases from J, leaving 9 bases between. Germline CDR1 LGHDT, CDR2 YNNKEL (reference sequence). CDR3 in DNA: TGTGCCAGCAGCCAAGATAGGTGGGCCACCATATATTTT. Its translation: CASSQDRWATIYF.

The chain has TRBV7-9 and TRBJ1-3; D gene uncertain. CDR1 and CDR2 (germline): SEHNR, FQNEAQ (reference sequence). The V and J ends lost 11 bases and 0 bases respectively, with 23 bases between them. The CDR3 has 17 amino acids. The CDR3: CAYHVPSDGGSGNTIYF. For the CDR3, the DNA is TGTGCCTACCACGTCCCCTCGGACGGAGGCTCTGGAAACACCATATATTTT.

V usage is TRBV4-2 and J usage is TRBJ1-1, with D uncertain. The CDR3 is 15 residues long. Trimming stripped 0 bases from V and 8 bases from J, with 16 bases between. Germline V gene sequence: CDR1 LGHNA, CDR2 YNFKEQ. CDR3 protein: CASSQERDARIEAFF. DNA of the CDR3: TGTGCCAGCAGCCAAGAGAGAGACGCCCGCATCGAAGCTTTCTTT.

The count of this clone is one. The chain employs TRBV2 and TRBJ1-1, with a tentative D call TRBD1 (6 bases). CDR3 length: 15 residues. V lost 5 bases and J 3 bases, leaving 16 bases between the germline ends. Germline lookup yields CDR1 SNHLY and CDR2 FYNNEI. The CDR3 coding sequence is TGTGCCAGCAGTTGGACAGAAGTGAGTCACACTGAAGCTTTCTTT. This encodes CASSWTEVSHTEAFF.

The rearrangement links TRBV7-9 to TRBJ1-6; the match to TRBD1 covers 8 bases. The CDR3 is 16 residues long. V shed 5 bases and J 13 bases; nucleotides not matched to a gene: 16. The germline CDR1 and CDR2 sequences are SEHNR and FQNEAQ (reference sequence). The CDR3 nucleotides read TGTGCCAGCAGCCGCAACAATCAGGGGGCACTGGGGCCCCTCCACTTT. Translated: CASSRNNQGALGPLHF.

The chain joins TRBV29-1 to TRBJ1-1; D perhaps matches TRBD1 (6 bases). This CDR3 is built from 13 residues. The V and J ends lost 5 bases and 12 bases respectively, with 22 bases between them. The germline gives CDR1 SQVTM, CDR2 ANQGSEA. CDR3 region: CSVNRPLTRGTFF. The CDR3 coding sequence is TGCAGCGTTAACAGGCCACTTACCAGGGGAACTTTCTTT.

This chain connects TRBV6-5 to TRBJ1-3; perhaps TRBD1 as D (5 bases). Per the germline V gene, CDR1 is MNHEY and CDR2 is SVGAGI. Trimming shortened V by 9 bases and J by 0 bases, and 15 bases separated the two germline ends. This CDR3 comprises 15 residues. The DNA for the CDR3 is TGTGCCAGTGACAGTTTTGCGAGCTCTGGAAACACCATATATTTT. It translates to CASDSFASSGNTIYF.

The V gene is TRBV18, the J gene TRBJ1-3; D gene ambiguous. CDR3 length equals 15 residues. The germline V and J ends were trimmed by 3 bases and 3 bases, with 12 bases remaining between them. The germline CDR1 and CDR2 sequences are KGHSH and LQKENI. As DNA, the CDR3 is TGTGCCAGCTCACCCCAGGAATCAAGTGGAAACACCATATATTTT. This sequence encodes CASSPQESSGNTIYF.

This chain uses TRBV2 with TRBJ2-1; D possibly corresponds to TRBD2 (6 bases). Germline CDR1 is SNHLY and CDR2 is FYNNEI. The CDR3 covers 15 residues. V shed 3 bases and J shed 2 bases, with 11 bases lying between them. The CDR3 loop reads CASSEAGITYNEQFF. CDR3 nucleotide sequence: TGTGCCAGCAGTGAGGCGGGAATAACCTACAATGAGCAGTTCTTC.

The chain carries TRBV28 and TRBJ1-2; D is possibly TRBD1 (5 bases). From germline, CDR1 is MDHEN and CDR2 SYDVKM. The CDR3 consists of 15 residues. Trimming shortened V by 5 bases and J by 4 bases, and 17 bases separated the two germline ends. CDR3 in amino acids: CASSLGAWQGYGYTF. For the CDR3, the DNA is TGTGCCAGCAGTCTTGGAGCCTGGCAGGGCTATGGCTACACCTTC.